Listed below are T cell receptor beta chains from one sample, sequenced in a study of cytomegalovirus exposure and HLA in healthy donors. Repertoires were generated with immunoSEQ multiplex PCR, while TCRdb's copy carries only in-frame clones and drops some. The sample carries under 200,000 clones, about 90% recorded once. The sample consisted of PBMCs. Receptors were obtained from a woman aged 18-29 years in good health and CMV-seropositive. Both conserved end residues are part of each CDR3. D genes are given only for firm matches. Only part of the rows carry a size: once, few, many, or a class if the clone is expanded.

d_call	v_call	clone_size	j_call	cdr3_nt	cdr3_aa
TRBD1	TRBV2	-	TRBJ2-5	TGTGCCAGCAGGAAACAGGGGGCGCAAGGAGAGACCCAGTACTTC	CASRKQGAQGETQYF
-	TRBV2	-	TRBJ1-2	TGTGCCAGCACCCCGGGATCACCTAGCGGCTACACCTTC	CASTPGSPSGYTF
TRBD2	TRBV6-5	once	TRBJ2-1	TGTGCCAGCAGTGGACTAGCGGGGGGGTTGAATGAGCAGTTCTTC	CASSGLAGGLNEQFF
TRBD2	TRBV2	-	TRBJ2-7	TGTGCCAGCAGTGAGGGGGGCGGGAGGACCTACGAGCAGTACTTC	CASSEGGGRTYEQYF
-	TRBV9	-	TRBJ1-5	TGTGCCAGCAGCGTAACAGGAGATCAGCCCCAGCATTTT	CASSVTGDQPQHF
TRBD1	TRBV6-5	-	TRBJ1-2	TGTGCCAGCAGTTCGGACAGGGGTAGCTATGGCTACACCTTC	CASSSDRGSYGYTF
TRBD2	TRBV30	-	TRBJ2-3	TGTGCCTGGACCACACCGCTAGCGGGGACCACAGATACGCAGTATTTT	CAWTTPLAGTTDTQYF
TRBD1	TRBV4-1	-	TRBJ1-6	TGCGCCAGCAGCCAAGAGGGGACAGGGGGCAGGGGGGTTAATTCACCCCTCCACTTT	CASSQEGTGGRGVNSPLHF
-	TRBV18	once	TRBJ1-4	TGTGCCAGCTCACCACAAGGCCGAAGCCGGGCGGGGGAAAAACTGTTTTTT	CASSPQGRSRAGEKLFF
-	TRBV11-1	-	TRBJ2-5	TGTGCCAGCAGCTTCCAGGGATGGGAGACCCAGTACTTC	CASSFQGWETQYF
TRBD1	TRBV10-1	-	TRBJ2-2	TGCGCCAGCCTTTTGTCGGGACAGGGCACCGGGGAGCTGTTTTTT	CASLLSGQGTGELFF
-	TRBV14	-	TRBJ1-3	TGTGCCAGCAGCCTCCTGTCGGGGGGAGACACCATATATTTT	CASSLLSGGDTIYF
TRBD1	TRBV27	-	TRBJ1-1	TGTGCCAGCCGTCCGCAGGGGGCGCGGACTGAAGCTTTCTTT	CASRPQGARTEAFF